A selection of T cell receptor beta chains follows, all from one sample in a study of shared T cell receptors in the human thymus. Sequencing used immunoSEQ multiplex PCR; TCRdb keeps in-frame clones, though not all of them. The sample carries 700,000 or so clones, approximately 85% recorded once. Another study also made use of these data, one on human thymus T cells.

Source material: thymocytes. These receptors came from a girl less than two years old with a congenital heart defect. Both conserved end residues are part of each CDR3. The D gene is left open where the match is weak. Clone size is not always given. Where it is, it says once, few, many or a class for expanded clones.

CDR3aa	CDR3nt	v_gene	d_gene	j_gene	abundance
CASSRSFSGVVSTGELFF	TGCGCCAGCAGCCGAAGCTTTTCAGGGGTGGTGAGCACCGGGGAGCTGTTTTTT	TRBV4-3	-	TRBJ2-2	-
CASSLEGTEQYF	TGTGCCAGCAGCTTAGAGGGGACTGAGCAGTACTTC	TRBV7-2	-	TRBJ2-7	-
CASSSPGTGDEQYF	TGTGCCAGCAGTTCCCCCGGGACAGGGGACGAGCAGTACTTC	TRBV27	TRBD1	TRBJ2-7	-
CATQSEGAHGELFF	TGTGCCACTCAATCAGAGGGGGCTCACGGGGAGCTGTTTTTT	TRBV19	TRBD1	TRBJ2-2	-
CASSREMVPSTEAFF	TGCGCCAGCAGCCGCGAGATGGTGCCTTCGACTGAAGCTTTCTTT	TRBV5-1	-	TRBJ1-1	-
CASSEARQTPNYGYTF	TGTGCCAGCAGTGAAGCGCGACAGACACCCAACTATGGCTACACCTTC	TRBV2	-	TRBJ1-2	once
CASSSGQVFSGANVLTF	TGTGCCAGCAGCAGCGGACAGGTCTTCTCTGGGGCCAACGTCCTGACTTTC	TRBV9	TRBD1	TRBJ2-6	few
CASSRQRGRNYGYTF	TGCGCCAGCAGCCGTCAGCGGGGGAGAAACTATGGCTACACCTTC	TRBV5-1	-	TRBJ1-2	-
CASSPDRDIGTDTQYF	TGTGCCAGCAGCCCGGACAGGGATATTGGGACAGATACGCAGTATTTT	TRBV5-8	TRBD1	TRBJ2-3	-
CASSLGLAGHSSYEQYF	TGTGCCAGCAGCTTGGGTCTAGCGGGGCATAGCTCCTACGAGCAGTACTTC	TRBV11-2	TRBD2	TRBJ2-7	-
CASSSGLAGPRDSSTDTQYF	TGTGCCAGCAGCTCCGGACTAGCGGGCCCTCGTGACTCTAGCACAGATACGCAGTATTTT	TRBV7-3	TRBD2	TRBJ2-3	-
CASSEALLGTQYF	TGTGCCAGCAGTGAAGCGCTTCTCGGGACCCAGTACTTC	TRBV2	-	TRBJ2-5	-
CASSIVGQRNSPLHF	TGTGCCAGTAGTATAGTGGGACAGCGGAATTCACCCCTCCACTTT	TRBV19	TRBD1	TRBJ1-6	-
CASSSRGLIAGDRQETQYF	TGCGCCAGCAGCTCCCGAGGATTGATAGCGGGGGACCGCCAAGAGACCCAGTACTTC	TRBV5-1	TRBD2	TRBJ2-5	-
CASRGGVNTEAFF	TGTGCCAGCAGAGGGGGGGTGAACACTGAAGCTTTCTTT	TRBV5-4	-	TRBJ1-1	-
CASSCPGAGSKNIQYF	TGTGCCAGCAGCTGCCCCGGTGCAGGATCCAAAAACATTCAGTACTTC	TRBV28	-	TRBJ2-4	-
CASSLRAGGPEQYF	TGTGCCAGCAGCTTAAGAGCGGGGGGACCCGAGCAGTACTTC	TRBV11-3	TRBD2	TRBJ2-7	-
CASRTWGVDYGYTF	TGTGCCAGCAGGACCTGGGGGGTCGACTATGGCTACACCTTC	TRBV7-9	-	TRBJ1-2	-
CASRRARALAGQYEQYF	TGTGCCAGCCGCAGGGCCCGGGCACTAGCGGGCCAATACGAGCAGTACTTC	TRBV2	TRBD2	TRBJ2-7	-
CASSSTGNYGYTF	TGTGCCAGCAGCTCAACAGGGAACTATGGCTACACCTTC	TRBV11-2	-	TRBJ1-2	few
CSASTGGHTEAFF	TGCAGCGCCTCGACAGGGGGGCATACTGAAGCTTTCTTT	TRBV29-1	TRBD1	TRBJ1-1	-
CASSQSSGLSPMNTEAFF	TGTGCCAGCAGCCAAAGTAGTGGTCTGAGCCCGATGAACACTGAAGCTTTCTTT	TRBV14	-	TRBJ1-1	-
CSLLGRLGGNTEAFF	TGCAGCCTCTTGGGTCGGTTGGGGGGAAACACTGAAGCTTTCTTT	TRBV29-1	-	TRBJ1-1	-
CASRDRGRDTEAFF	TGTGCCAGCAGAGACAGGGGGCGCGACACTGAAGCTTTCTTT	TRBV27	TRBD1	TRBJ1-1	-
CASTGTVDNSPLHF	TGTGCCAGTACCGGGACAGTTGATAATTCACCCCTCCACTTT	TRBV19	TRBD1	TRBJ1-6	-
CASSQFRDSPYEQYF	TGCGCCAGCAGTCAATTCCGGGACAGCCCATACGAGCAGTACTTC	TRBV23-1	TRBD1	TRBJ2-7	-
CASGLFRARGYTF	TGTGCTAGTGGTTTATTCAGGGCAAGAGGCTACACCTTC	TRBV12-5	-	TRBJ1-2	-
CASSVPNGYTF	TGTGCCAGCAGTGTCCCAAATGGCTACACCTTC	TRBV2	-	TRBJ1-2	once
CASSPTILGTGFCYEQYF	TGCGCCAGCAGCCCCACGATACTAGGGACAGGCTTTTGCTACGAGCAGTACTTC	TRBV5-1	TRBD1	TRBJ2-7	-
CASSSDRHAINEQFF	TGTGCCAGCAGCTCAGACCGACATGCGATTAATGAGCAGTTCTTC	TRBV7-9	-	TRBJ2-1	once
CEARDSKINQPQHF	TGTGAGGCCCGGGACAGCAAAATCAATCAGCCCCAGCATTTT	TRBV28	TRBD1	TRBJ1-5	-
CASSLAAGGPMETQYF	TGCGCCAGCAGCTTGGCCGCGGGGGGGCCTATGGAGACCCAGTACTTC	TRBV5-1	TRBD2	TRBJ2-5	-
CASSPSGDSYNEQFF	TGTGCCAGCAGCCCCAGCGGGGACTCCTACAATGAGCAGTTCTTC	TRBV6-4	TRBD2	TRBJ2-1	-
CASSFFGRWNTEAFF	TGTGCCAGCAGCTTCTTCGGCAGGTGGAACACTGAAGCTTTCTTT	TRBV5-5	-	TRBJ1-1	few
CASSSRGSKGYTF	TGTGCCAGCAGCTCAAGGGGGAGCAAGGGCTATACCTTC	TRBV11-2	-	TRBJ1-2	-
CASSQDEGSSYEQYF	TGCGCCAGCAGCCAAGATGAGGGCAGCTCCTACGAGCAGTACTTC	TRBV4-1	-	TRBJ2-7	-
CASSLRGADTQYF	TGTGCCAGCAGCTTGAGAGGCGCAGATACGCAGTATTTT	TRBV11-2	-	TRBJ2-3	-
CASSYSGTYNSPLHF	TGTGCCAGCAGTTACTCCGGGACCTATAATTCACCCCTCCACTTT	TRBV6-6	-	TRBJ1-6	few
CASSEGAGALGCGYTF	TGTGCCAGCAGTGAAGGGGCAGGGGCGCTCGGTTGTGGCTACACCTTC	TRBV6-1	-	TRBJ1-2	-
CASSMGPPTGIEQYF	TGTGCCAGTAGTATGGGCCCACCCACAGGGATCGAGCAGTACTTC	TRBV19	-	TRBJ2-7	few
CASSVPGQGVNTEAFF	TGTGCCAGTAGTGTACCGGGACAGGGTGTGAACACTGAAGCTTTCTTT	TRBV19	TRBD1	TRBJ1-1	-
CASSVDVRGGYTF	TGTGCCAGCAGCGTAGACGTCAGGGGCGGGTACACCTTC	TRBV9	-	TRBJ1-2	-
CASSQTSLMNTEAFF	TGCGCCAGCAGCCAAACTTCCCTAATGAACACTGAAGCTTTCTTT	TRBV4-3	-	TRBJ1-1	-
CASSSRDGAEAFF	TGTGCCAGCAGCTCCAGGGATGGCGCTGAAGCTTTCTTT	TRBV7-9	-	TRBJ1-1	once
CASSRQGPSPLHF	TGTGCCAGCAGTCGTCAGGGGCCTTCACCCCTCCACTTT	TRBV6-1	-	TRBJ1-6	-
CASSPDRTSSYEQYF	TGTGCCAGCAGTCCGGACAGGACGAGCTCCTACGAGCAGTACTTC	TRBV27	TRBD1	TRBJ2-7	-
CASSPSGQDPGYTF	TGTGCCAGCTCACCCTCGGGACAGGACCCGGGCTACACCTTC	TRBV18	TRBD1	TRBJ1-2	-
CAISARGDGFVNTEAFF	TGTGCCATCAGTGCCAGGGGAGACGGGTTCGTGAACACTGAAGCTTTCTTT	TRBV10-3	-	TRBJ1-1	once
CASGFSGENQPQHF	TGTGCTAGTGGTTTTTCGGGGGAGAATCAGCCCCAGCATTTT	TRBV12-5	-	TRBJ1-5	-
CASSPRFGTSPTSYNEQFF	TGTGCCAGCAGCCCGCGTTTTGGCACTAGCCCTACCTCCTACAATGAGCAGTTCTTC	TRBV5-6	-	TRBJ2-1	-
CASSLEGDSYNSPLHF	TGTGCCAGCAGTTTAGAAGGGGACTCCTATAATTCACCCCTCCACTTT	TRBV28	-	TRBJ1-6	-
CASRPRRTLQGTEAFF	TGCGCCAGCAGACCCCGAAGGACTTTACAGGGTACTGAAGCTTTCTTT	TRBV23-1	-	TRBJ1-1	-
CASRATGNTQPQHF	TGTGCCAGCAGAGCGACAGGCAACACTCAGCCCCAGCATTTT	TRBV2	-	TRBJ1-5	-
CASSESHDKEGYGYTF	TGTGCCAGCAGTGAATCCCACGACAAGGAGGGCTATGGCTACACCTTC	TRBV25-1	-	TRBJ1-2	-
CASGLFIGSEQFF	TGTGCTAGTGGTTTGTTCATTGGGAGTGAGCAGTTCTTC	TRBV12-5	-	TRBJ2-1	few
CASSYTGRGDSPLHF	TGTGCCAGCAGTTACACGGGGCGGGGGGATTCACCCCTCCACTTT	TRBV6-5	-	TRBJ1-6	-
CAWSARGQAPLGLGRDYGYTF	TGTGCCTGGAGTGCCCGGGGACAGGCCCCACTCGGGCTGGGCCGCGACTATGGCTACACCTTC	TRBV30	TRBD1	TRBJ1-2	-
CASSCMDIGTGATYGYTF	TGTGCCAGCAGCTGCATGGACATTGGAACAGGGGCTACCTATGGCTACACCTTC	TRBV7-9	TRBD1	TRBJ1-2	-
CASSLKEGQIDGYTF	TGTGCCAGCAGCTTAAAGGAGGGACAGATTGATGGCTACACCTTC	TRBV7-3	TRBD1	TRBJ1-2	-